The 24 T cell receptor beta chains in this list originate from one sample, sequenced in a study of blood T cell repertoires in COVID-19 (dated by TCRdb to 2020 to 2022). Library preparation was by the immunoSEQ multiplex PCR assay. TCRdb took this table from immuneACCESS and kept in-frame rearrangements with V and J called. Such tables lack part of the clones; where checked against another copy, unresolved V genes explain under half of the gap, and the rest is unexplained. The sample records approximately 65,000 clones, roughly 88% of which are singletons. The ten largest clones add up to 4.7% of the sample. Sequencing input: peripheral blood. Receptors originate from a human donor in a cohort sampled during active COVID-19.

The CDR3 region is CATSALTSGGGEFF. The DNA for the CDR3 is TGTGCCACCAGTGCCTTGACTAGCGGGGGCGGCGAGTTCTTC. The rearrangement uses TRBV24-1 and TRBJ2-1; 12 nucleotides align to TRBD2. Germline-derived CDR1 and CDR2 are KGHDR and SFDVKD. Germline trimming cut 5 bases from V and 14 bases from J; bases unmatched to any gene: 9. There are 14 residues in the CDR3.

The CDR3: CASSFAIPLAGETQETQYF. CDR3 nucleotides: TGTGCCAGCAGCTTTGCCATCCCTCTAGCGGGGGAAACCCAAGAGACCCAGTACTTC. The chain joins TRBV12-1 to TRBJ2-5; the table gives TRBD2 as D, unverified against the DNA. TRBV12-1 is an annotated pseudogene. The CDR3 covers 19 residues.

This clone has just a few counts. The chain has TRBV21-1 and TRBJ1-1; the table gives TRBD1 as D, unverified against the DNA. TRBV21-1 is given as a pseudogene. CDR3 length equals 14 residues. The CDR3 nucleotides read TGTGCCAGCAGCGCGAGGACAGGGAACACTGAAGCTTTCTTT. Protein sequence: CASSARTGNTEAFF.

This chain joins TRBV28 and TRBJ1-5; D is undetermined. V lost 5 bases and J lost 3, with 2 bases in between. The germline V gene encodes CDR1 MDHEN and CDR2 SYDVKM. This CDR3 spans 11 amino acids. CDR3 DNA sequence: TGTGCCAGCAGTCACAATCAGCCCCAGCATTTT. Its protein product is CASSHNQPQHF. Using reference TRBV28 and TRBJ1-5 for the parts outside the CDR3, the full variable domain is DVKVTQSSRYLVKRTGEKVFLECVQDMDHENMFWYRQDPGLGLRLIYFSYDVKMKEKGDIPEGYSVSREKKERFSLILESASTNQTSMYLCASSHNQPQHFGDGTRLSIL.

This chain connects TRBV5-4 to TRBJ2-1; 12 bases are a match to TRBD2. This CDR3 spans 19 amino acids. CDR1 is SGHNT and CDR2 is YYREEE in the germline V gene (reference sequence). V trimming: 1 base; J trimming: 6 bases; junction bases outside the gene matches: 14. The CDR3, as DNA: TGTGCCAGCAGCTTGCGGCTAGCGGGGGGGTCCCAACCCCCCAATGAGCAGTTCTTC. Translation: CASSLRLAGGSQPPNEQFF.

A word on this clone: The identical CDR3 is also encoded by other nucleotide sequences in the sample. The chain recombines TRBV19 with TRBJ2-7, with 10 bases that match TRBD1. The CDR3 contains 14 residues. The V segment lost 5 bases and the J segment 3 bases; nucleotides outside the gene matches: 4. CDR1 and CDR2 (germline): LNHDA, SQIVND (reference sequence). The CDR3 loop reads CASSPRTGGYEQYF. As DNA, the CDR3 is TGTGCCAGTAGTCCGAGGACAGGGGGCTACGAGCAGTACTTC.

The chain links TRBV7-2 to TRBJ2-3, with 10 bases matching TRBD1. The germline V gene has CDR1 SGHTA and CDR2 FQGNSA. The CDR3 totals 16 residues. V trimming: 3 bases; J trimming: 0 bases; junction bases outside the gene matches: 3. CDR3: CASSLTGGASTDTQYF. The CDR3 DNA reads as TGTGCCAGCAGCTTGACAGGGGGCGCAAGCACAGATACGCAGTATTTT.

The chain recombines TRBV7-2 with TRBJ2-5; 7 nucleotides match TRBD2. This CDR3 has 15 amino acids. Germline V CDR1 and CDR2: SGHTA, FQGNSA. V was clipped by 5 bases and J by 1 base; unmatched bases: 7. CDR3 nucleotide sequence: TGTGCCAGCAGCCAGGATAGCGGGTCCCAAGAGACCCAGTACTTC. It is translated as CASSQDSGSQETQYF.

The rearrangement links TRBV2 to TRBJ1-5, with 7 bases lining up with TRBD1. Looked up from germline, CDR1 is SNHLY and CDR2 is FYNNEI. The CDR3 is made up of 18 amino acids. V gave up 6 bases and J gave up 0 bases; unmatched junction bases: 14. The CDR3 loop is CASRADRERGYSNQPQHF. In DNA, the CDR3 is TGTGCCAGCAGAGCCGACAGGGAAAGGGGGTATAGCAATCAGCCCCAGCATTTT.

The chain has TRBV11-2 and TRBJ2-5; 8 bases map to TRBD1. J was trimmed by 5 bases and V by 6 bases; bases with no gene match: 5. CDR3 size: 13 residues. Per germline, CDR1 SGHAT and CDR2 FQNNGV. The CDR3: CASRQGVVETQYF. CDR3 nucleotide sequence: TGTGCCAGCAGACAGGGGGTGGTCGAGACCCAGTACTTC.

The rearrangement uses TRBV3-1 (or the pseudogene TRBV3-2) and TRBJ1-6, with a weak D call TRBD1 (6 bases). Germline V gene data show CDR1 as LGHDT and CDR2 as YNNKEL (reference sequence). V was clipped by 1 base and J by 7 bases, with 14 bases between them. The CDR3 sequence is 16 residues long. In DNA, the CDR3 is TGTGCCAGCAGCCAAGTTGGCGGGGGGGCCAATTCACCCCTCCACTTT. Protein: CASSQVGGGANSPLHF.

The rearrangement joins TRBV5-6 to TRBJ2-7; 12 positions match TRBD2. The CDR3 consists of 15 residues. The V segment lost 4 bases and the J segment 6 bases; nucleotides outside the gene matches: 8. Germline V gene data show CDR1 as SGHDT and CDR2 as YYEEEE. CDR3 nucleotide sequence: TGTGCCAGCAGCATCCCTAGCGGGAGGGCCGGCGAGCAGTACTTC. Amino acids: CASSIPSGRAGEQYF. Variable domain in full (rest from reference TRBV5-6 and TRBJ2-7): DAGVTQSPTHLIKTRGQQVTLRCSPKSGHDTVSWYQQALGQGPQFIFQYYEEEERQRGNFPDRFSGHQFPNYSSELNVNALLLGDSALYLCASSIPSGRAGEQYFGPGTRLTVT.

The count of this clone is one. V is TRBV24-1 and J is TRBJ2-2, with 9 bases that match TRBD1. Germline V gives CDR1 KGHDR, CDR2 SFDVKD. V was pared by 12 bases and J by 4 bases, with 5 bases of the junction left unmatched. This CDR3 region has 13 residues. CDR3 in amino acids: CASRQGVTGELFF. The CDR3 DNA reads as TGTGCCTCAAGACAGGGGGTCACCGGGGAGCTGTTTTTT.

CDR3 protein: CASSDRTGGNSPLHF. CDR3 nucleotides: TGTGCCAGCAGTGACCGGACAGGGGGTAATTCACCCCTCCACTTT. The chain combines TRBV6-1 with TRBJ1-6, with 10 bases lining up with TRBD1. The V gene's germline CDR1 is MNHNS and CDR2 SASEGT. With V trimmed by 3 bases and J by 6 bases, 2 bases remained unmatched. The CDR3 runs 15 residues.

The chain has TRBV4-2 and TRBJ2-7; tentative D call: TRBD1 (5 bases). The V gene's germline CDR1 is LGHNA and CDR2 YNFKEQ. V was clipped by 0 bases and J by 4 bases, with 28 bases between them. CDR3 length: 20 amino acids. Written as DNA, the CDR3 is TGTGCCAGCAGCCAAGACCTCAAACTCCCTCGGCCAGGGAATTTATACGAGCAGTACTTC. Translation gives CASSQDLKLPRPGNLYEQYF.

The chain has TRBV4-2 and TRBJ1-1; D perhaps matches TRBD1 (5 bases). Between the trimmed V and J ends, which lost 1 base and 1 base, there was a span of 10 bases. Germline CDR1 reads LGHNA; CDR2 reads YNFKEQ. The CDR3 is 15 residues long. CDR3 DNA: TGTGCCAGCAGCCAAGCACAGGAGAGGAACACTGAAGCTTTCTTT. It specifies CASSQAQERNTEAFF.

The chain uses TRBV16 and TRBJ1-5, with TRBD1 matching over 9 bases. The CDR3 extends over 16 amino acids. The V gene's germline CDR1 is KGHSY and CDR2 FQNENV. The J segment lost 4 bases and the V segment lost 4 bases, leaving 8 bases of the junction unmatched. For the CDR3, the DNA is TGTGCCAGCAGCCGCGAAACCGGGACAGGGAATCAGCCCCAGCATTTT. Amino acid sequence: CASSRETGTGNQPQHF.

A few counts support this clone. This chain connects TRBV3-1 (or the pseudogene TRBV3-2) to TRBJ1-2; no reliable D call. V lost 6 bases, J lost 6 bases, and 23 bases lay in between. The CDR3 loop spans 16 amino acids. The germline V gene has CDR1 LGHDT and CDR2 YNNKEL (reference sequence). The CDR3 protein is CASSHFFETWSNGYTF. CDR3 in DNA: TGTGCCAGCAGTCATTTTTTCGAGACTTGGAGTAATGGCTACACCTTC.

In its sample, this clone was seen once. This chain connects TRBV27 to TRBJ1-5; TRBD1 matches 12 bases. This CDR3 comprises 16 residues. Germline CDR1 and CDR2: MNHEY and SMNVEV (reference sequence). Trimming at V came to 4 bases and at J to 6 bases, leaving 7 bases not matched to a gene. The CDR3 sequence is CASSSLGTGGGQPQHF. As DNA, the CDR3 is TGTGCCAGCAGTTCCCTCGGGACAGGGGGCGGTCAGCCCCAGCATTTT.

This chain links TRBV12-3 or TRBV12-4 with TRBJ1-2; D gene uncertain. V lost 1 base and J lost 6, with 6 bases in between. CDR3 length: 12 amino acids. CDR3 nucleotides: TGTGCCAGCAGTTTAGGGGGAGATGGCTACACCTTC. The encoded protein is CASSLGGDGYTF.

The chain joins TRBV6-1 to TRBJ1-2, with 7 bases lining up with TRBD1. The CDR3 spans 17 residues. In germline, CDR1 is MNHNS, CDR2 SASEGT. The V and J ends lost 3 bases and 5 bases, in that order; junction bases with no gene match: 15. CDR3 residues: CASSDSYGQDYNYGYTF. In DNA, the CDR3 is TGTGCCAGCAGTGATAGCTATGGACAGGATTATAATTATGGCTACACCTTC.

The CDR3 loop is CASGSGLAYEQYF. The CDR3 DNA reads TGCGCCAGCGGATCAGGACTAGCGTACGAGCAGTACTTC. The chain recombines TRBV10-2 with TRBJ2-7; TRBD2 aligns across 9 bases. CDR1 is WSHSY, CDR2 SAAADI, per germline. The CDR3 has 13 residues. Trimming cost V 8 bases and J 4 bases; bases outside gene matches: 6.

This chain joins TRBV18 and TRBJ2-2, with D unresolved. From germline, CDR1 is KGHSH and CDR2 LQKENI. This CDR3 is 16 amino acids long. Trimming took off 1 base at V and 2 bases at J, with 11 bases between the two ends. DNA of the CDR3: TGTGCCAGCTCACCACGGGCACTTATCAACACCGGGGAGCTGTTTTTT. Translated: CASSPRALINTGELFF.

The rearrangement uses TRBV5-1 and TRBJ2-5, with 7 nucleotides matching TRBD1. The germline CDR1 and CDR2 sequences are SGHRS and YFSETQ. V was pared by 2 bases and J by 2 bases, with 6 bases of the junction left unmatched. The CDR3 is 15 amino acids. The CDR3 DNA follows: TGCGCCAGCAGCTTACAGACAGGGAGACAAGAGACCCAGTACTTC. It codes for CASSLQTGRQETQYF.